Included here is one T cell receptor (beta chain) sequence, with context. The clone's antigen remains unknown. No quality values exist for individual bases; no much larger clone is one base distant. Each collaborating institution followed its own protocols to collect whole blood in K2EDTA tubes. For TCRbeta analysis, collaborator samples were shipped as frozen whole blood, as isolated PBMCs, or as DNA extracted from either sample type. The data originate from a study of blood T cell repertoires in COVID-19 (dated by TCRdb to about 2020). Regarding the study in general: The collaborator samples originated in the United States, Italy and Spain and spanned the acute and convalescent phases of COVID-19. Where HLA class I and class II types were available, the types were taken from metadata supplied by the sample provider, not from assay-based typing. The samples were drawn from the first 160 participants of the ongoing ImmuneRACE study and from 1,254 subjects provided by 6 global collaborators. Sample metadata almost always included a de-identified subject ID, COVID-19 status, age in years and sex. Deeply sampled blood TCRbeta repertoires from subjects exposed to, actively infected with, or recovered from COVID-19 were included in the dataset. The material from the prospective study consisted of cDNA or gDNA derived from T cells, B-cell-depleted T cells, or PBMCs. The repertoires were released in a freely available public database meant as a resource for research on the immune response to SARS-CoV-2. Paper-wide results and their limitations: How much clinical and demographic metadata was included differed by source and by participant, and the metadata was provided uncurated.

The immunoSEQ Assay, a bias-controlled multiplex PCR, was used to amplify TCRbeta CDR3 regions from genomic DNA. Regarding the original processing steps: Within the assay, amplification of reference gene primers was used to estimate how many nucleated cells each sample contained. To quantify the absolute abundance of each unique TCRbeta CDR3 rearrangement, sequence reads were collapsed and filtered. For each sample, productive Simpson clonality was calculated by taking the square root of Simpson's diversity index across productive rearrangements. TCRdb obtained this table from immuneACCESS and retained in-frame rearrangements with V and J assigned. These tables miss some clones; where compared with another copy, unresolved V genes account for less than half of the shortfall, and the remainder is unexplained. V, J and clone size are taken as reported in that table, and D and trimming were inferred from the DNA itself. In all, the sample holds roughly 64,000 clones, and 86% of those were seen once. Of the sample, 3.2% falls within the top ten clones.

The material sequenced was peripheral blood. This TCR came from a man between 50 and 59 years old with active COVID-19.

The CDR3 protein: CASRPQGYEQYF. The sequenced DNA: TGTGCAAGTCGCCCACAGGGGTACGAGCAGTACTTC. The chain is encoded by TRBV12-2 joined to TRBJ2-7; the table calls TRBD1, which could not be checked here. TRBV12-2 is marked as a pseudogene. Its CDR3 holds 12 amino acids, cysteine through phenylalanine. Only the CDR3 portion is preserved as DNA: 36 bases, with reading frame beginning at the first base.